This T cell receptor (beta chain) was retrieved from a study of blood T cells in healthy people across ages. With a J-beta primer mix and a sample-barcoded 5' primer, a second PCR ran about 7 to 12 cycles. A 12-random-nucleotide template-switch adaptor tagged each cDNA molecule. From the 5' RACE reads, TCRdb called clonotypes with MiXCR, one entry per CDR3 protein. The repertoire includes 1.5 million to 2 million distinct CDR3 sequences, under 30% of them detected once, and around 7.7% sits in the top ten. CDR3 length: 15 amino acids. The V end was cut by 0 bases, the J end by 6 bases, with 14 bases between. CDR1 and CDR2 (germline): LNHDA, SQIVND (reference sequence). Notes on this clonotype: Its antigen remains unknown.

Each of the donors had 8 to 10 milliliters of peripheral blood drawn into EDTA-treated Vacutainer tubes. General study findings and limits: Long-lived donors exceeded aged donors in naive CD4+ cells and diversity.

This sequence was found in a woman between 25 and 40 years old in good health. The chain uses TRBV19 and TRBJ1-2; D not certain. What was sequenced was blood. The CDR3 loop is CASSIDGRTSDGYTF. CDR3 sequence (DNA): TGTGCCAGTAGTATAGATGGACGGACCTCTGATGGCTACACCTTC. Based on the CDR3 plus reference TRBV19 and TRBJ1-2, the full variable domain is DGGITQSPKYLFRKEGQNVTLSCEQNLNHDAMYWYRQDPGQGLRLIYYSQIVNDFQKGDIAEGYSVSREKKESFPLTVTSAQKNPTAFYLCASSIDGRTSDGYTFGSGTRLTVV.